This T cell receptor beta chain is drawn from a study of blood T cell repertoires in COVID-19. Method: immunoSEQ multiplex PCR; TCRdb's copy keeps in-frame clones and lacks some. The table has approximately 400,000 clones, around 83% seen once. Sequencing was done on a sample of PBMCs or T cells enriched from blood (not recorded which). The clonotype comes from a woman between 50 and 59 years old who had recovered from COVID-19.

The CDR3 coding sequence is TGTGCCAGCAGCAGACAGAGCTCCTACAATGAGCAGTTCTTC. Protein product: CASSRQSSYNEQFF. The chain has TRBV5-4 and TRBJ2-1; the D gene is possibly TRBD1 (5 bases). V lost 4 bases and J 0 bases, leaving 8 bases between the germline ends. The CDR3 runs 14 residues. The germline gives CDR1 SGHNT, CDR2 YYREEE (reference sequence).